These 25 T cell receptor beta chains share one sample of origin, sequenced in a study of blood T cells in healthy people across ages (dated by TCRdb to the mid-2010s). Preparation of the library involved 5' RACE. The instrument given in TCRdb is Illumina HiSeq 2500. A second roughly 6 to 12 cycle PCR used a sample-barcoded 5' primer and a J-beta primer mix. The public reads were run again by TCRdb, first through fastp at Q25 and then through MiXCR, and only productive beta chains were kept. Entries are consolidated by CDR3 protein sequence, retaining the most common genes and DNA. This sample has over 500,000 distinct CDR3 sequences in its table, and under 65% of those were observed once. The ten most abundant clones make up approximately 12% of the sample. The sample was blood. The receptors originated from a woman older than 75 in good health.

In its sample, this clonotype was seen many times. The chain links TRBV4-2 to TRBJ2-3; the match to TRBD2 covers 7 bases. Looked up from germline, CDR1 is LGHNA and CDR2 is YNFKEQ. This CDR3 spans 17 amino acids. V was clipped by 1 base and J by 3 bases; unmatched bases: 10. CDR3 amino acids: CASSQAGGGRSTDTQYF. CDR3 in DNA: TGTGCCAGCAGCCAAGCTGGGGGGGGTAGATCAACAGATACGCAGTATTTT.

In this sample, this clonotype turned up many times. The V gene is TRBV24-1, the J gene TRBJ2-5, with D hard to call. CDR1 and CDR2 (germline): KGHDR, SFDVKD. The CDR3 loop spans 13 amino acids. Trimming cost V 4 bases and J 5 bases, with 10 bases left between them. CDR3 bases: TGTGCCACCAGTGACCACGAACGGGAGACCCAGTACTTC. Protein: CATSDHERETQYF.

This chain joins TRBV9 and TRBJ2-7; TRBD1 agrees at 7 bases. Germline CDR1 reads SGDLS; CDR2 reads YYNGEE. Losses at the gene ends were 0 bases for V and 3 bases for J; bases not matched to a gene: 6. The length of the CDR3 is 15 residues. The CDR3 sequence is CASSVGGTAGYEQYF. Here the CDR3 DNA reads TGTGCCAGCAGCGTAGGAGGGACAGCTGGCTACGAGCAGTACTTC.

This chain uses TRBV19 with TRBJ2-4; D is undetermined. This CDR3 spans 18 amino acids. The V gene lost 0 bases and the J gene lost 0 bases, with 15 bases spanning the gap. Germline loops: CDR1 LNHDA, CDR2 SQIVND (reference sequence). The CDR3 DNA is TGTGCCAGTAGTATAGATCCCCCCCGGATGCTAGCCAAAAACATTCAGTACTTC. Translating it yields CASSIDPPRMLAKNIQYF.

This clonotype was picked up a small number of times. The chain joins TRBV6-8 to TRBJ1-5; 10 nucleotides match TRBD1. The CDR3 has 16 residues. V was clipped by 6 bases and J by 4 bases; unmatched bases: 9. Germline CDR1 is MNHGY and CDR2 is SAAAGT. CDR3 loop: CASRGQGSSFNQPQHF. The CDR3 DNA is TGTGCCAGCAGGGGACAGGGGTCCTCGTTTAATCAGCCCCAGCATTTT.

The chain employs TRBV10-1 and TRBJ2-3, with unresolved D. This CDR3 comprises 13 residues. In germline, CDR1 is WNHNN, CDR2 SYGVQD (reference sequence). V dropped 7 bases and J dropped 0 bases, with 8 bases sitting between them. The CDR3 DNA sequence: TGCGCCAGCAACCATGGGAGCACAGATACGCAGTATTTT. Protein sequence: CASNHGSTDTQYF.

This clonotype was observed a few times. This chain joins TRBV9 and TRBJ2-3; TRBD2 might be the D (6 bases). Trimming took off 6 bases at V and 5 bases at J, with 16 bases between the two ends. The germline V gene encodes CDR1 SGDLS and CDR2 YYNGEE. This CDR3 spans 14 amino acids. The CDR3 bases are TGTGCCAGCACGGTGGGAGGTTTGGGAGATACGCAGTATTTT. Its translation is CASTVGGLGDTQYF.

This clonotype came up many times. This rearrangement joins TRBV7-8 to TRBJ1-5; 7 bases fit TRBD1. This CDR3 comprises 20 residues. CDR1 is SGHVS and CDR2 is FQNEAQ in the germline V gene. Trimming cost V 2 bases and J 0 bases; bases outside gene matches: 16. This CDR3 reads CASSLRAGGTSYNSNQPQHF. CDR3 nucleotide sequence: TGTGCCAGCAGCTTACGAGCAGGGGGAACCTCTTACAATAGCAATCAGCCCCAGCATTTT. The entire variable domain, with the rest obtained from reference TRBV7-8 and TRBJ1-5, is as follows: GAGVSQSPRYKVAKRGQDVALRCDPISGHVSLFWYQQALGQGPEFLTYFQNEAQLDKSGLPSDRFFAERPEGSVSTLKIQRTQQEDSAVYLCASSLRAGGTSYNSNQPQHFGDGTRLSIL.

This clonotype was picked up a small number of times. This chain connects TRBV13 to TRBJ2-3, with 8 bases matching TRBD1. CDR1 PRHDT and CDR2 FYEKMQ come from the germline V gene (reference sequence). The CDR3 has 18 residues. V dropped 4 bases and J dropped 2; count of bases not matched to a gene: 14. CDR3 region: CASSSSPATGAVTDTQYF. In nucleotides, the CDR3 is TGTGCCAGCAGCTCGAGCCCTGCGACAGGGGCCGTCACAGATACGCAGTATTTT. The full variable domain, with the rest looked up from reference TRBV13 and TRBJ2-3, is AAGVIQSPRHLIKEKRETATLKCYPIPRHDTVYWYQQGPGQDPQFLISFYEKMQSDKGSIPDRFSAQQFSDYHSELNMSSLELGDSALYFCASSSSPATGAVTDTQYFGPGTRLTVL.

In this sample, this clonotype turned up a few times. This chain uses TRBV20-1 with TRBJ1-1, with TRBD1 identical over 8 bases. The CDR3 spans 10 residues. The germline V gene has CDR1 DFQATT and CDR2 SNEGSKA (reference sequence). The J segment lost 8 bases and the V segment lost 6 bases, leaving 2 bases of the junction unmatched. The CDR3 sequence is CSARDREAFF. CDR3 coding DNA: TGCAGTGCGCGGGACAGGGAAGCTTTCTTT.

The chain employs TRBV20-1 and TRBJ2-7; 12 nucleotides agree with TRBD2. From germline, CDR1 is DFQATT and CDR2 SNEGSKA (reference sequence). The CDR3 spans 14 residues. J gave up 4 bases and V 6 bases, and 7 bases lay outside the gene matches. In nucleotides, the CDR3 is TGCAGTGCGGCAACTAGCGGGGGGTCTTACGAGCAGTACTTC. This translates into CSAATSGGSYEQYF.

The chain combines TRBV10-3 with TRBJ2-3; 10 bases are shared with TRBD1. V shed 6 bases, J shed 3 bases, and the junction held 6 bases outside the gene matches. The CDR3 has 15 residues. Germline CDR1 and CDR2: ENHRY and SYGVKD. The CDR3 loop is CAIRGDRGLTDTQYF. The CDR3 bases are TGTGCCATCAGGGGCGACAGGGGGCTAACAGATACGCAGTATTTT.

Many counts were recorded for this clonotype. The chain employs TRBV6-5 and TRBJ2-2, with no clear D. Per the germline V gene, CDR1 is MNHEY and CDR2 is SVGAGI. The CDR3 totals 15 residues. Trimming shortened V by 7 bases and J by 1 base, and 13 bases separated the two germline ends. The CDR3 bases are TGTGCCAGCACCCGAGCGACTGTGAACACCGGGGAGCTGTTTTTT. This codes for CASTRATVNTGELFF.

There are a few counts of this clonotype. This may stem from a read error, because a much larger clone lies one nucleotide away. The CDR3 loop reads CSGRKEYTQYF. In DNA, the CDR3 is TGCAGCGGGCGAAAAGAGTATACGCAGTATTTT. This chain links TRBV29-1 with TRBJ2-3; D not resolved. The V gene's germline CDR1 is SQVTM and CDR2 ANQGSEA. Trimming took 7 bases from V and 7 from J, leaving 12 bases between them. CDR3 size: 11 residues.

V and J are TRBV27 and TRBJ2-3; 8 bases fit TRBD1. The trim removed 6 bases at V and 5 bases at J, leaving 7 bases unmatched. The germline CDR1 and CDR2 sequences are MNHEY and SMNVEV (reference sequence). This CDR3 has 14 amino acids. CDR3 amino acids: CASRRTGRGDTQYF. DNA for the CDR3: TGTGCCAGCAGACGGACAGGGCGGGGAGATACGCAGTATTTT.

Note on this clonotype: This may stem from a read error, because a much larger clone lies one nucleotide away. CDR3 bases: TGTGCCAGCAGCGGACTAAGGTACAATGAGCAGTACTTC. It translates to CASSGLRYNEQYF. The rearrangement joins TRBV27 to TRBJ2-1; D may be TRBD2 (6 bases). The better agreement between TRBJ2-7 and the DNA end casts doubt on the J call. From germline, CDR1 is MNHEY and CDR2 SMNVEV (reference sequence). The CDR3 has 13 residues.

The rearrangement links TRBV7-9 to TRBJ1-1; D remains unclear. CDR1 and CDR2 (germline): SEHNR, FQNEAQ (reference sequence). This CDR3 contains 11 residues. Trimming cost V 7 bases and J 4 bases, with 7 bases left between them. CDR3 nucleotide sequence: TGTGCCAGCACCTGGGGCACTGAAGCTTTCTTT. This sequence encodes CASTWGTEAFF.

On this clonotype: One base away lies a much larger clone, so this may be a sequencing read error. The rearrangement joins TRBV5-1 to TRBJ2-5; TRBD2 matches at 14 bases. This CDR3 contains 17 residues. In germline, CDR1 is SGHRS, CDR2 YFSETQ. The V segment lost 4 bases and the J segment 13 bases; nucleotides outside the gene matches: 18. The CDR3 here is CASSDGQGLAGVYERYF. CDR3 bases: TGCGCCAGCAGCGACGGACAGGGACTAGCGGGAGTTTACGAGCGGTACTTC.

The rearrangement links TRBV7-2 to TRBJ2-3; perhaps TRBD2 as D (6 bases). The CDR3 is 16 amino acids. Germline values: CDR1 SGHTA, CDR2 FQGNSA. Between the trimmed V and J ends, which lost 8 bases and 0 bases, there was a span of 18 bases. CDR3 in DNA: TGTGCCAGCCCAAAGGGCCTAGCGCTAAGCACAGATACGCAGTATTTT. It yields the protein CASPKGLALSTDTQYF. Full variable domain (missing parts from reference TRBV7-2 and TRBJ2-3): GAGVSQSPSNKVTEKGKDVELRCDPISGHTALYWYRQSLGQGLEFLIYFQGNSAPDKSGLPSDRFSAERTGGSVSTLTIQRTQQEDSAVYLCASPKGLALSTDTQYFGPGTRLTVL.

The chain joins TRBV4-3 to TRBJ2-4, with 8 bases lining up with TRBD2. TRBJ2-5 matches the DNA end more closely, so the J call is doubtful. From germline, CDR1 is LGHNA and CDR2 YSLEER. The length of the CDR3 is 16 residues. The CDR3 spells CASSQVIAGFLETQYF. The CDR3 nucleotides are TGCGCCAGCAGCCAGGTTATAGCGGGGTTCTTAGAGACCCAGTACTTC.

Many counts were recorded for this clonotype. CDR3 amino acids: CASSDDSLAKNIQYF. DNA of the CDR3: TGTGCCAGCAGCGACGACAGTCTAGCCAAAAACATTCAGTACTTC. The V gene is TRBV2, the J gene TRBJ2-4, with D maybe TRBD1 (5 bases). Trimming stripped 6 bases from V and 0 bases from J, with 12 bases between. The germline CDR1 and CDR2 sequences are SNHLY and FYNNEI. CDR3 length: 15 residues. Filled out from reference TRBV2 and TRBJ2-4, the complete variable domain reads EPEVTQTPSHQVTQMGQEVILRCVPISNHLYFYWYRQILGQKVEFLVSFYNNEISEKSEIFDDQFSVERPDGSNFTLKIRSTKLEDSAMYFCASSDDSLAKNIQYFGAGTRLSVL.

About this clonotype: This may be a read error: a much more frequent sequence differs by one nucleotide. This rearrangement joins TRBV20-1 to TRBJ2-4, with D uncertain. The germline V gene encodes CDR1 DFQATT and CDR2 SNEGSKA (reference sequence). The CDR3 runs to 13 residues. The V end was cut by 0 bases, the J end by 13 bases, with 16 bases between. CDR3 residues: CSARDPSLNEQYF. The CDR3 DNA reads TGCAGTGCTAGAGACCCCAGCCTCAATGAGCAGTACTTC.

The J gene is TRBJ2-1, the V gene TRBV5-5, with 7 bases lining up with TRBD2. Germline lookup yields CDR1 SGHKS and CDR2 YYEKEE (reference sequence). The junction had 13 bases not matched to a gene; V was cut back by 6 bases and J by 7 bases. The CDR3 consists of 15 residues. In DNA, the CDR3 is TGTGCCAGCACCATGGGAGCGGGAAGAGGGAATGAGCAGTTCTTC. Amino acids: CASTMGAGRGNEQFF.

This clonotype was seen repeatedly, ten times or more. J is TRBJ2-3 and V is TRBV20-1; 10 nucleotides line up with TRBD1. Unmatched junction bases numbered 6, after V lost 6 bases and J lost 6 bases. The germline V gene encodes CDR1 DFQATT and CDR2 SNEGSKA (reference sequence). The CDR3 has 13 residues. The CDR3: CSADRGQRDTQYF. CDR3 nucleotide sequence: TGCAGTGCCGACAGGGGGCAACGGGATACGCAGTATTTT.

This rearrangement joins TRBV20-1 to TRBJ1-5; possibly TRBD1 for D (6 bases). The CDR3 length is 14 residues. In germline, CDR1 is DFQATT, CDR2 SNEGSKA (reference sequence). Trimming left V 2 bases short and J 6 bases short, with 14 bases between. The CDR3 spells CSARRQGGGQPQHF. The DNA of the CDR3 is TGCAGTGCTAGACGGCAGGGAGGGGGTCAGCCCCAGCATTTT.